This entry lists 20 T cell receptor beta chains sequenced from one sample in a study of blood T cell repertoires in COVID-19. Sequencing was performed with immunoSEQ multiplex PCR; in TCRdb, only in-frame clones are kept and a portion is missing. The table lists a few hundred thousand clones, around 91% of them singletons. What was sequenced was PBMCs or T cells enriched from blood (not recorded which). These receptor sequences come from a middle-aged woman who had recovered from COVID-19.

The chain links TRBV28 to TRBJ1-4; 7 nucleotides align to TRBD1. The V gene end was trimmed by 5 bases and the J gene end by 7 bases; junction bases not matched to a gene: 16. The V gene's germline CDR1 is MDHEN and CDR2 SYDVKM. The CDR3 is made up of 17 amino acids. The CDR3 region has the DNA TGTGCCAGCAGTCGCCCTCCAGGAGGGGGCAGGAGTGAAAAACTGTTTTTT. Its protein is CASSRPPGGGRSEKLFF.

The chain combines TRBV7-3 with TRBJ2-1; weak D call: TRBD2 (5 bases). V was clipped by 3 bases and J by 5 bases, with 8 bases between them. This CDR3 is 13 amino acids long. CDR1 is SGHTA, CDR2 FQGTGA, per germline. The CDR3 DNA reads TGTGCCAGCAGCTTGCTAGCAGACAATGAGCAGTTCTTC. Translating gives CASSLLADNEQFF.

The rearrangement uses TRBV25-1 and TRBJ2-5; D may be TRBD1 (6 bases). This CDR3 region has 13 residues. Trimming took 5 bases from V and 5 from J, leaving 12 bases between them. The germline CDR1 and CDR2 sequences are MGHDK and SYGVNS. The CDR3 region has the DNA TGTGCCAGCAGTTCAGGGGTGGGGGAGACCCAGTACTTC. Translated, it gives CASSSGVGETQYF. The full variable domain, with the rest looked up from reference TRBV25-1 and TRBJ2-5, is EADIYQTPRYLVIGTGKKITLECSQTMGHDKMYWYQQDPGMELHLIHYSYGVNSTEKGDLSSESTVSRIRTEHFPLTLESARPSHTSQYLCASSSGVGETQYFGPGTRLLVL.

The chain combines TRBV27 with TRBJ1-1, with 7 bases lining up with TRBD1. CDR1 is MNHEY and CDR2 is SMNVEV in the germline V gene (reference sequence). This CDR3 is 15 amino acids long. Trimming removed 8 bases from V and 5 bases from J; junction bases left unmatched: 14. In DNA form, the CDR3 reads TGTGCCAGCTTAGGACAGGCAACTCTGAGGACTGAAGCTTTCTTT. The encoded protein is CASLGQATLRTEAFF.

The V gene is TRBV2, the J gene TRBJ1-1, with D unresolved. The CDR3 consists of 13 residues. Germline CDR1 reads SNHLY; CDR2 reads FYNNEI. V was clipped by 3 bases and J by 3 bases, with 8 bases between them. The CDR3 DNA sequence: TGTGCCAGCAGTGAGAGACTCCACACTGAAGCTTTCTTT. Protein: CASSERLHTEAFF.

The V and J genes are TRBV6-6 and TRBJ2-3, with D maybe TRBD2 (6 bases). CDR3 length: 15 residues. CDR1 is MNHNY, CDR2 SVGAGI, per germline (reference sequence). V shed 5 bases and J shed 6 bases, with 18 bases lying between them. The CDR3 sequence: CASSPPPGDLDTQYF. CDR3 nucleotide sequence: TGTGCCAGCAGTCCCCCGCCGGGAGACTTGGATACGCAGTATTTT.

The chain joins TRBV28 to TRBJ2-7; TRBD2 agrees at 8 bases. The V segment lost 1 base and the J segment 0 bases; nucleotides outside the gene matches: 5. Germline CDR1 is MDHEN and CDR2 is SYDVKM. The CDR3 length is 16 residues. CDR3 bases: TGTGCCAGCAGTTTATTGCGGGGGGCGAGCTCCTACGAGCAGTACTTC. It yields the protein CASSLLRGASSYEQYF.

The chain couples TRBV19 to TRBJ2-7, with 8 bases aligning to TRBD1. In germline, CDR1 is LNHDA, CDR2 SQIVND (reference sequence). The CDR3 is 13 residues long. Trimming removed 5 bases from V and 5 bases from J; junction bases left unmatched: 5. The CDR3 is CASSLTGANEQYF. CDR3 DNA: TGTGCCAGTAGTTTGACAGGGGCCAACGAGCAGTACTTC.

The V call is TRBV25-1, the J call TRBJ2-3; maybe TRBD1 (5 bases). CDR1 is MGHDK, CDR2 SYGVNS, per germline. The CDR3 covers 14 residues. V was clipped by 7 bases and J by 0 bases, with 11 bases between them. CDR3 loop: CASTPDMSTDTQYF. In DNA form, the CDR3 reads TGTGCCAGCACCCCGGACATGAGCACAGATACGCAGTATTTT.

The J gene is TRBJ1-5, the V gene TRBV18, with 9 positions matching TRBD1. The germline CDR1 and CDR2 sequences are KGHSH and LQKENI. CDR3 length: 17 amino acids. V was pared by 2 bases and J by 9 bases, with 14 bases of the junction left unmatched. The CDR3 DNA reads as TGTGCCAGCTCACCATCGGTGACAGGGGGATTTAAACCGCCCCAGCATTTT. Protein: CASSPSVTGGFKPPQHF.

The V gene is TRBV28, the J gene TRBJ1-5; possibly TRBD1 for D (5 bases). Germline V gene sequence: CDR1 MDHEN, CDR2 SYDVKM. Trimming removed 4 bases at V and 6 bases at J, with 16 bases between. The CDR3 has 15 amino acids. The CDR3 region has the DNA TGTGCCAGCAGTTCCCAGAGACATAGGGGTCAGCCCCAGCATTTT. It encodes CASSSQRHRGQPQHF.

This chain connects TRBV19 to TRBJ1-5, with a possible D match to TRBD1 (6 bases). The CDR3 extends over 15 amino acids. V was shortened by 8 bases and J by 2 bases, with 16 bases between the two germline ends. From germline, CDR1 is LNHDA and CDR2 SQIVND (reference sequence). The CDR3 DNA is TGTGCCAGTCATACCGGAGGGGGGGGCAATCAGCCCCAGCATTTT. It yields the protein CASHTGGGGNQPQHF.

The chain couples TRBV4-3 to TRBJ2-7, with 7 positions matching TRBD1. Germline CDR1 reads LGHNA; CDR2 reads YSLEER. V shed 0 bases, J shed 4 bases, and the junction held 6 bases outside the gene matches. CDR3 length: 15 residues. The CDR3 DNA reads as TGCGCCAGCAGCCAAGACCGGGGACAGCTTTACGAGCAGTACTTC. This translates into CASSQDRGQLYEQYF.

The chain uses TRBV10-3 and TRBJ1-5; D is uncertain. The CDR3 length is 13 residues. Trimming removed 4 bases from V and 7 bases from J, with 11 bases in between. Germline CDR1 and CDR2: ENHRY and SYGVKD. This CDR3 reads CAISVTVGQPQHF. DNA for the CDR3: TGTGCCATCAGTGTAACAGTTGGACAGCCCCAGCATTTT.

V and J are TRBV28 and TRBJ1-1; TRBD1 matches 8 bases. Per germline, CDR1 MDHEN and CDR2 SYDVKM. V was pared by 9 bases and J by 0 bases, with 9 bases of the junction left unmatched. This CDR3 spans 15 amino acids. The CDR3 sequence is CASEMTGDMNTEAFF. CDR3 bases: TGTGCCAGTGAGATGACAGGGGACATGAACACTGAAGCTTTCTTT.

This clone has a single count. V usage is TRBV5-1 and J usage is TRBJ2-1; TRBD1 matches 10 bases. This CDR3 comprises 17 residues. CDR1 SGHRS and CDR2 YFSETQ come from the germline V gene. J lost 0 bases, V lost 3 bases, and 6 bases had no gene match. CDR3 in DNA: TGCGCCAGCAGCTCAGGACAGGGGGTGGGCTCCTACAATGAGCAGTTCTTC. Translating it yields CASSSGQGVGSYNEQFF. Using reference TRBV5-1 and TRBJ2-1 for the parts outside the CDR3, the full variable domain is KAGVTQTPRYLIKTRGQQVTLSCSPISGHRSVSWYQQTPGQGLQFLFEYFSETQRNKGNFPGRFSGRQFSNSRSEMNVSTLELGDSALYLCASSSGQGVGSYNEQFFGPGTRLTVL.

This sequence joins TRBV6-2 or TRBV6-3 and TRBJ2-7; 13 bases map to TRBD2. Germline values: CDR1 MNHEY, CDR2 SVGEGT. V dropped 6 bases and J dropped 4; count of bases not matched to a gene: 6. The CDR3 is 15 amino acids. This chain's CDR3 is CASSATSGRAYEQYF. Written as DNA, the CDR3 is TGTGCCAGCAGCGCTACTAGCGGGAGGGCTTACGAGCAGTACTTC.

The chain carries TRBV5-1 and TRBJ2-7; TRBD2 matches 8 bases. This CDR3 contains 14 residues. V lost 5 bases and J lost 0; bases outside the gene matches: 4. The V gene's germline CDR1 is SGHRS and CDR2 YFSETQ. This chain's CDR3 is CASRALADSYEQYF. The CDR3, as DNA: TGCGCCAGCAGAGCACTAGCGGACTCCTACGAGCAGTACTTC.

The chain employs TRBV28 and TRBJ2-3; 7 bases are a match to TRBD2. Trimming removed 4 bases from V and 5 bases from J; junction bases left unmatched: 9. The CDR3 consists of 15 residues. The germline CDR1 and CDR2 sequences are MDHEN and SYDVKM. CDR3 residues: CASSSPGGLKDTQYF. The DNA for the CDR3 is TGTGCCAGCAGTTCCCCGGGAGGTCTTAAAGATACGCAGTATTTT. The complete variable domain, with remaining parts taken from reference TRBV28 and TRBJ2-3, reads DVKVTQSSRYLVKRTGEKVFLECVQDMDHENMFWYRQDPGLGLRLIYFSYDVKMKEKGDIPEGYSVSREKKERFSLILESASTNQTSMYLCASSSPGGLKDTQYFGPGTRLTVL.

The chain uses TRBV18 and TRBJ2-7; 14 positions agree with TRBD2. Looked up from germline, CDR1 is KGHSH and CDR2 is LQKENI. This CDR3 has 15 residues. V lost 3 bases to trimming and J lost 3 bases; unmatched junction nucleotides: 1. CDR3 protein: CASSPGLAGVYEQYF. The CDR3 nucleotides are TGTGCCAGCTCACCGGGACTAGCGGGAGTCTACGAGCAGTACTTC. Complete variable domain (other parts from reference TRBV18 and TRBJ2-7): NAGVMQNPRHLVRRRGQEARLRCSPMKGHSHVYWYRQLPEEGLKFMVYLQKENIIDESGMPKERFSAEFPKEGPSILRIQQVVRGDSAAYFCASSPGLAGVYEQYFGPGTRLTVT.